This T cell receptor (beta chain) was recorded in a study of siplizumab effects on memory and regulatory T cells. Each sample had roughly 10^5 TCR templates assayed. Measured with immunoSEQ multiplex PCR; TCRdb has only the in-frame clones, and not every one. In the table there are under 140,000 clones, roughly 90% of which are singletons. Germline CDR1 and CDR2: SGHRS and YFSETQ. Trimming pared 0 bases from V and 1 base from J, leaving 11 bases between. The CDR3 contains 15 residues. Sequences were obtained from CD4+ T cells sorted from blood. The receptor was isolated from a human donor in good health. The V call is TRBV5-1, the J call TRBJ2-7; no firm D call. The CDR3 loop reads CASSLASTTSYEQYF. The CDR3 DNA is TGCGCCAGCAGCTTGGCCAGCACTACGTCCTACGAGCAGTACTTC.